The entry below gives a single T cell receptor (beta chain) sequence along with its context. Its antigen is unidentified. Only in-frame clones appear in the TCRdb table, and some are missing; sequencing was by immunoSEQ multiplex PCR. The repertoire has around 130,000 clones, roughly 93% of them found once; the top ten carry roughly 0.87%. The record originates from a study of T cell responses to AZD1222 COVID-19 vaccine. Background on the study: Investigators merged groups given second doses at roughly 4 or roughly 12 weeks.

With V trimmed by 1 base and J by 7 bases, 9 bases remained unmatched. The CDR3 is made up of 15 amino acids. CDR1 and CDR2 (germline): MGHDK, SYGVNS. The study's findings and limits: Possibly, clonal diversity was underestimated; donors were largely white British and included more females. Repertoires in all cases were sampled only once the peak T cell response had passed. Reportedly, nearly half the spike-specific TCRs target unmutated variant regions.

This TCR came from an adult in good health. This sample comprised peripheral blood, obtained on day 0 of AZD1222 vaccination. The chain joins TRBV25-1 to TRBJ2-7; 8 bases are a match to TRBD1. CDR3 in amino acids: CASSELTGGPGEQYF. The CDR3 DNA reads TGTGCCAGCAGTGAATTAACAGGGGGGCCGGGAGAGCAGTACTTC.